This passage covers 10 T cell receptor beta chains from one sample sequenced in a study of Ad26.COV2.S vaccination and SARS-CoV-2 variants. Treatment given: around 19 received Ad26.COV2.S at low or high dose, single or two shots; five or six received placebo; per-sample allocation not given. After the first vaccine or placebo injection, samples were drawn on day 63. Measured with immunoSEQ multiplex PCR; TCRdb has only the in-frame clones, and not every one. The sample has under 500,000 clones; over 80% are singletons. Sequenced here: peripheral blood, sampled in a trial of Ad26.COV2.S vaccine versus placebo. The source of these receptors is a person between 18 and 60 years old who received the Ad26.COV2.S COVID-19 vaccine or a placebo.

In this sample, this clone turned up a few times. The same CDR3 also results from other DNA sequences found in this sample. The rearrangement uses TRBV3-1 (or the pseudogene TRBV3-2) and TRBJ2-7; no clear D gene. From germline, CDR1 is LGHDT and CDR2 YNNKEL (reference sequence). The CDR3 has 12 residues. The V end lost 3 bases, the J end lost 1 base, and 4 bases lay between the germline ends. The CDR3: CASSQASYEQYF. The CDR3 nucleotides read TGTGCCAGCAGCCAGGCTTCCTACGAGCAGTACTTC.

The V call is TRBV5-4, the J call TRBJ1-1; D gene uncertain. This CDR3 contains 15 residues. Germline V gene sequence: CDR1 SGHNT, CDR2 YYREEE (reference sequence). The ends were cut back, 2 bases at V and 2 bases at J, with 13 bases in the middle. CDR3 DNA sequence: TGTGCCAGCAGCTTAGGGAGGGCTTTTAACACTGAAGCTTTCTTT. Its protein is CASSLGRAFNTEAFF.

This chain links TRBV19 with TRBJ1-6; possible D gene TRBD1, 6 bases. Germline CDR1 is LNHDA and CDR2 is SQIVND (reference sequence). The germline V and J ends were trimmed by 3 bases and 7 bases, with 16 bases remaining between them. This CDR3 is built from 16 residues. The CDR3 region is CASSISPIRGNSPLHF. The DNA for the CDR3 is TGTGCCAGTAGTATTAGTCCAATCAGGGGAAATTCACCCCTCCACTTT.

J is TRBJ2-2 and V is TRBV2; TRBD2 might be the D (7 bases). The CDR3 sequence is 17 residues long. CDR1 and CDR2 from the germline V gene are SNHLY and FYNNEI. The CDR3 protein is CASTWAIGGANTGELFF. The CDR3 region has the DNA TGTGCTTCGACGTGGGCCATAGGGGGGGCGAACACCGGGGAGCTGTTTTTT. Based on the CDR3 plus reference TRBV2 and TRBJ2-2, the full variable domain is EPEVTQTPSHQVTQMGQEVILRCVPISNHLYFYWYRQILGQKVEFLVSFYNNEISEKSEIFDDQFSVERPDGSNFTLKIRSTKLEDSAMYFCASTWAIGGANTGELFFGEGSRLTVL.

V is TRBV5-1 and J is TRBJ1-1; TRBD1 matches 7 bases. The length of the CDR3 is 14 residues. Germline CDR1 is SGHRS and CDR2 is YFSETQ. The J segment lost 5 bases and the V segment lost 2 bases, leaving 6 bases of the junction unmatched. CDR3 loop: CASSLRQGETEAFF. The CDR3 DNA sequence: TGCGCCAGCAGCTTAAGACAGGGAGAAACTGAAGCTTTCTTT.

This clone was seen once. The rearrangement links TRBV5-4 to TRBJ1-3, with D maybe TRBD1 (5 bases). CDR1 is SGHNT, CDR2 YYREEE, per germline (reference sequence). The V and J ends lost 3 bases and 4 bases respectively, with 17 bases between them. This CDR3 has 16 amino acids. The DNA of the CDR3 is TGTGCCAGCAGCTCAGGGTGGGGGAACGTCGGAAACACCATATATTTT. Amino acid sequence: CASSSGWGNVGNTIYF. Using reference TRBV5-4 and TRBJ1-3 for the parts outside the CDR3, the full variable domain is ETGVTQSPTHLIKTRGQQVTLRCSSQSGHNTVSWYQQALGQGPQFIFQYYREEENGRGNFPPRFSGLQFPNYSSELNVNALELDDSALYLCASSSGWGNVGNTIYFGEGSWLTVV.

The V and J genes are TRBV27 and TRBJ2-1; 10 nucleotides agree with TRBD1. The CDR3 extends over 15 amino acids. With V trimmed by 3 bases and J by 8 bases, 7 bases remained unmatched. Germline assignment: CDR1 MNHEY and CDR2 SMNVEV (reference sequence). The CDR3 region has the DNA TGTGCCAGCAGTTTTATTGGGACAGGGGCCGATGAGCAGTTCTTC. Protein product: CASSFIGTGADEQFF.

J is TRBJ2-1 and V is TRBV10-1; D is unclear. Trimming cost V 5 bases and J 9 bases, with 14 bases left between them. This CDR3 spans 13 amino acids. Germline V gene data show CDR1 as WNHNN and CDR2 as SYGVQD (reference sequence). This chain's CDR3 is CASSPHRSGEQFF. In nucleotides, the CDR3 is TGCGCCAGCAGTCCCCATCGGAGTGGTGAGCAGTTCTTC.

The J gene is TRBJ1-3, the V gene TRBV4-1; a weak D match, TRBD1 (5 bases). The CDR3 spans 17 residues. V was pared by 0 bases and J by 2 bases, with 14 bases between. From germline, CDR1 is MGHRA and CDR2 YSYEKL. In DNA form, the CDR3 reads TGCGCCAGCAGCCAAGACCAGGTGGGGCGGACTGGAAACACCATATATTTT. It yields the protein CASSQDQVGRTGNTIYF.

The V call is TRBV6-5, the J call TRBJ2-1; D not certain. CDR3 length: 11 residues. The V end lost 8 bases, the J end lost 2 bases, and 4 bases lay between the germline ends. Germline V gives CDR1 MNHEY, CDR2 SVGAGI. The CDR3 here is CASAAYNEQFF. For the CDR3, the DNA is TGTGCCAGCGCCGCCTACAATGAGCAGTTCTTC.